This T cell receptor beta chain derives from a study of shared clonotypes between healthy human individuals. The CDR3 length is 15 residues. The V and J ends lost 0 bases and 4 bases respectively, with 7 bases between them. The germline gives CDR1 MNHEY, CDR2 SVGAGI. For sorted subsets, 150 to 200 ng DNA per replicate equaled about 27,000 T cell genomes. Measured with immunoSEQ multiplex PCR; TCRdb has only the in-frame clones, and not every one. Among about 2.5 million clones listed, 85% to 95% were seen once. As for this clone: This specimen includes other DNA sequences encoding the same CDR3.

Splitting the CD4+ cells yielded a CD45RA+ naive subset and a CD45RA-negative memory subset. Sequencing was carried out using naive CD4+ T cells from PBMCs. Subset here: CD45RA+ positively selected. The chain recombines TRBV6-5 with TRBJ2-6; D uncertain. This sequence originates from a man aged 18 to 29 in good health. Some clones in this sample may be carry-over from other donors' samples. The CDR3 protein is CASSYSRAGANVLTF. CDR3 sequence (DNA): TGTGCCAGCAGTTACTCGCGCGCGGGGGCCAACGTCCTGACTTTC.